This TCR beta chain was documented in a study of blood T cell repertoires in COVID-19. Overall study context: Samples taken during acute and convalescent COVID-19 were collected in the United States, Italy and Spain. The analysed material was cDNA or gDNA that came from T cells, B-cell-depleted T cells, or PBMCs.

In the authors' workflow: Reference gene primer amplification yielded estimated nucleated cell counts. The protocol was immunoSEQ multiplex PCR, while the TCRdb copy is restricted to in-frame clones and leaves out a portion. The V and J calls and clone size come from that table; D and trimming were worked out from the DNA. Counted here are around 13,000 clones, around 91% occurring once; the ten biggest clones make up more than 7%. The V end was cut by 5 bases, the J end by 1 base, with 15 bases between. The CDR3 runs 17 residues. Germline assignment: CDR1 SEHNR and CDR2 FQNEAQ (reference sequence). The source material was peripheral blood. The V call is TRBV7-9, the J call TRBJ2-6, with D maybe TRBD1 (6 bases). This TCR came from a human donor in a cohort sampled during active COVID-19. CDR3 in amino acids: CASSGRTRGSGANVLTF. Written as DNA, the CDR3 is TGTGCCAGCAGCGGGCGGACCAGGGGATCTGGGGCCAACGTCCTGACTTTC.